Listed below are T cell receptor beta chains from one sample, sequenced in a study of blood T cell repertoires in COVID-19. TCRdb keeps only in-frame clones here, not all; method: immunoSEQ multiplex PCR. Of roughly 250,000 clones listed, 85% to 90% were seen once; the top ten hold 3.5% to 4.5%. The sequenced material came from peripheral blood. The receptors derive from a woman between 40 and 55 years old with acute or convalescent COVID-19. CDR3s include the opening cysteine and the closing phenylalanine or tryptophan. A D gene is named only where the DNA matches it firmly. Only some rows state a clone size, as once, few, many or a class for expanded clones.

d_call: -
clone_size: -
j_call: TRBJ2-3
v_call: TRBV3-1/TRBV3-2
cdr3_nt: TGTGCCAGCTATAGCGGCGATAGCACAGATACGCAGTATTTT
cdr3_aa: CASYSGDSTDTQYF

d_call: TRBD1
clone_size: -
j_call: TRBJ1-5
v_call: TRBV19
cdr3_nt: TGTGCCAGTAGTTTGACAGGGGAATACAATCAGCCCCAGCATTTT
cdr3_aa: CASSLTGEYNQPQHF

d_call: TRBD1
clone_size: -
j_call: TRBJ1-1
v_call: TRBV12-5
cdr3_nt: TGTGCTAGTGGGGGACAGATGAACACTGAAGCTTTCTTT
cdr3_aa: CASGGQMNTEAFF

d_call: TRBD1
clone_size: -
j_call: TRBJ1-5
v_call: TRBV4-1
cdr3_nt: TGCGCCAGCAGCCAAGGACAGGGGGCTACTCAGCCCCAGCATTTT
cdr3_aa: CASSQGQGATQPQHF

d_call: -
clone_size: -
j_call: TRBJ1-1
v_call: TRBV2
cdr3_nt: TGTGCCAGCAGACTCCCCTCTTCAAACTTCGAAGCTTTCTTT
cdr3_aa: CASRLPSSNFEAFF

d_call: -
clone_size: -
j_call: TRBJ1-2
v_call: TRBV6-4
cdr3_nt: TGTGCCAGCAGTGACCAGGGAGGGGGCTACACCTTC
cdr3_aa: CASSDQGGGYTF

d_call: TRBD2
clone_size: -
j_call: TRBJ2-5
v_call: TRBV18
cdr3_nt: TGTGCCAGCTCCCAGGGACTAGCGGAGACCCAGTACTTC
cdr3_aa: CASSQGLAETQYF

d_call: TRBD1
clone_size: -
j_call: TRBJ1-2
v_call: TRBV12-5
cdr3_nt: TGTGCTAGTGGTTTGGTAGGCTTTGGGGGACAGGGTAACTATGGCTACACCTTC
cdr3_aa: CASGLVGFGGQGNYGYTF

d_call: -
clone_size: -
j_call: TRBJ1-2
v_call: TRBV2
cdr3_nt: TGTGCCAGCAGTGTTTCAGGACAGTCAGCTAACTATGGCTACACCTTC
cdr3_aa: CASSVSGQSANYGYTF

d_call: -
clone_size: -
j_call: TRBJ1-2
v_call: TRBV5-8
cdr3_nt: TGTGCCAGCAGCTTGAGGGGCCTGGGGTATGGCTACACCTTC
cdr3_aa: CASSLRGLGYGYTF

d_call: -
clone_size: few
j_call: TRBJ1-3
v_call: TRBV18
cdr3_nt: TGTGCCAGCTCACCAACCCCGACAGTGCGAGGAAACACCATATATTTT
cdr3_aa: CASSPTPTVRGNTIYF

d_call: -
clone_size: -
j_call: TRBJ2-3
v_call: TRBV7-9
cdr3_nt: TGTGCCAGCAGCTTTGAGCGGAGCACAGATACGCAGTATTTT
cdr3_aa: CASSFERSTDTQYF

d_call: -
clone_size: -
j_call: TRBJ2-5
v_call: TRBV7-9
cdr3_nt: TGTGCCAGCGAGAGTGATTACCAAGAGACCCAGTACTTC
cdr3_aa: CASESDYQETQYF

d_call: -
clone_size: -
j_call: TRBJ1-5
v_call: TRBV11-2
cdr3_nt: TGTGCCAGCAGCTTAGGAGGACAGTACAATCAGCCCCAGCATTTT
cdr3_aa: CASSLGGQYNQPQHF

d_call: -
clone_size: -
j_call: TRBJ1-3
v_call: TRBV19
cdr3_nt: TGTGCCAGTAGTGGCAGGGCCTTGGGAAACACCATATATTTT
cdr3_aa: CASSGRALGNTIYF

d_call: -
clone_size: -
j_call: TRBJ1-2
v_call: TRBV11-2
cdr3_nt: TGTGCCAGCAGCTTAGTACGTCGGACAACTTATACAGCCAGCTACACCTTC
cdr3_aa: CASSLVRRTTYTASYTF

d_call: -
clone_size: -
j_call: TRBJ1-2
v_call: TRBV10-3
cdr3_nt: TGTGCCATCAGTGCTCGGGGAATAGACGGCTACACCTTC
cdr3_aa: CAISARGIDGYTF

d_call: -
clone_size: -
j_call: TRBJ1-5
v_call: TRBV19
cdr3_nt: TGTGCCAGCAAAAGAGGACTAGGGGATCAGCCCCAGCATTTT
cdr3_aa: CASKRGLGDQPQHF

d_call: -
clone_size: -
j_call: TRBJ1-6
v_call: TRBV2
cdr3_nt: TGTGCCAGCAGTGAGGGGGCGCACAATTCACCCCTCCACTTT
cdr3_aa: CASSEGAHNSPLHF

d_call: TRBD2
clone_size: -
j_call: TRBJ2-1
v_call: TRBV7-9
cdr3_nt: TGTGCCAGCAGCTTACAGCGGGGGGTACTTACCAATGAGCAGTTCTTC
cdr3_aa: CASSLQRGVLTNEQFF

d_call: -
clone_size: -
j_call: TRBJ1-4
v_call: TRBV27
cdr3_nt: TGTGCCAGCAGTTTAGCGGGAGGTGAAGAAAAACTGTTTTTT
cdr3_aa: CASSLAGGEEKLFF

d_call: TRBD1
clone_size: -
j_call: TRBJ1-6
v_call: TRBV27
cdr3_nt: TGTGCCAGCAGTTTAGGGACAGGGGGAGCACCCCTCCACTTT
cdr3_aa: CASSLGTGGAPLHF

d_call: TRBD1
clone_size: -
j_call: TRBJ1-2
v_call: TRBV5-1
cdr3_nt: TGCGCCAGCAGCTTGGCGGGACAGGGAAACTATGGCTACACCTTC
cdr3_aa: CASSLAGQGNYGYTF

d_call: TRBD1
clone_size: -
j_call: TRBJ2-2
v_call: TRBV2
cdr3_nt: TGTGCCAGCACCCTAGACAGGGGGCCGAACACCGGGGAGCTGTTTTTT
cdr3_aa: CASTLDRGPNTGELFF

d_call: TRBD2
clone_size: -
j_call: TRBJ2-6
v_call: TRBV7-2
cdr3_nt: TGTGCCAGCAGCTTTCGCCTAGCGGGGGGGCCGGCTGGGGCCAACGTCCTGACTTTC
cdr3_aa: CASSFRLAGGPAGANVLTF

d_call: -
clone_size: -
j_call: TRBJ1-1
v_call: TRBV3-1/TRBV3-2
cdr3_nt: TGTGCCAGCAGCCACGGGGGACCCATGAACACTGAAGCTTTCTTT
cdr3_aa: CASSHGGPMNTEAFF

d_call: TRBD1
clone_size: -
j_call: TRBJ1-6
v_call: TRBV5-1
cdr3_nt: TGCGCCAGCAGGTACGGGACAGATAATTCACCCCTCCACTTT
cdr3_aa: CASRYGTDNSPLHF

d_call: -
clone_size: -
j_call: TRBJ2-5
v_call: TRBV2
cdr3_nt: TGTGCCAGCAGTTTCCCGGACAGACAAGAGACCCAGTACTTC
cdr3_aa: CASSFPDRQETQYF